Sequencing of this TCR beta chain was carried out in a study of CD8+ T cells in alopecia areata. Concerning this clone: Antigen unknown.

V lost 7 bases to trimming and J lost 6 bases, with 19 bases between them. Per the germline V gene, CDR1 is LNHDA and CDR2 is SQIVND (reference sequence). The CDR3 is made up of 14 amino acids. Extraction and reverse transcription of RNA yielded cDNA as the sequencing template. Sequencing used immunoSEQ multiplex PCR; TCRdb keeps in-frame clones, though not all of them. The repertoire includes roughly 150,000 clones, 62% of them detected once, and less than 40% sits in the top ten. Study-level findings and limits: Lesional scalp, notably in alopecia totalis/universalis, had clonality above that of normal scalp. Unlike in mice, where it was clearer, TCR sharing across patients was less clear, possibly HLA-related.

The clonotype comes from a human donor in good health. This chain connects TRBV19 to TRBJ2-7; D remains unclear. The sequencing sample was made of CD8+ T cells sorted from blood. The CDR3 coding sequence is TGTGCCAGTACCAATCACGTTATACCGATCGAGCAGTACTTC. Residues: CASTNHVIPIEQYF.